Shown below are 8 T cell receptor beta chains from a single sample sequenced in a study of CD4 and CD8 cells across lung adenocarcinoma regions. TCRdb passed the PCR reads through MiXCR, listing each CDR3 protein once. The sample lists around 6,800 distinct CDR3 sequences; around half were seen once. The sequenced sample consisted of CD8+ T cells from the center of a lung tumor. Receptor source: a male donor with lung adenocarcinoma. The CD4 and CD8 labels of this study may be unreliable.

This chain joins TRBV7-2 and TRBJ2-1; the match to TRBD1 covers 8 bases. The J call may not be correct, given that the DNA end is closer to TRBJ2-7. The CDR3 is 13 residues long. The germline gives CDR1 SGHTA, CDR2 FQGNSA. The CDR3 sequence is CASSPGQGNEQYF. CDR3 sequence (DNA): TGTGCCAGCAGCCCAGGACAGGGCAACGAGCAGTACTTC.

Comment on this clonotype: One junction end disagrees with the germline gene, perhaps due to a read error. The V call is TRBV6-1, the J call TRBJ2-3, with D possibly TRBD2 on 6 matching bases. Gene TRBJ2-7 matches the end of the DNA better, so the J call may be wrong. This CDR3 contains 15 residues. CDR1 is MNHNS and CDR2 is SASEGT in the germline V gene. CDR3 sequence: CGSSAGWGATDMQYF. The CDR3 DNA sequence: TGTGGCAGCAGTGCGGGGTGGGGAGCCACAGACATGCAGTACTTC.

The rearrangement uses TRBV7-2 and TRBJ2-5; unclear D gene. TRBJ2-7 matches the DNA end more closely, so the J call is doubtful. The CDR3 runs 13 residues. Germline V lookup: CDR1 SGHTA, CDR2 FQGNSA. The CDR3 region is CASSSPPSYEQYF. CDR3 coding DNA: TGTGCCAGCAGCTCCCCCCCGTCATACGAGCAGTACTTC.

This clonotype is judged medium-sized. V usage is TRBV11-2 and J usage is TRBJ2-5, with 8 bases fitting TRBD2. This CDR3 is 17 amino acids long. In germline, CDR1 is SGHAT, CDR2 FQNNGV. V shed 0 bases, J shed 1 base, and the junction held 7 bases outside the gene matches. The CDR3 loop reads CASSLEYTSGPQETQYF. The CDR3 nucleotides are TGTGCCAGCAGCTTAGAGTATACTAGCGGTCCCCAAGAGACCCAGTACTTC.

The rearrangement links TRBV6-1 to TRBJ2-1, with 7 bases aligning to TRBD1. There are 14 residues in the CDR3. V was pared by 4 bases and J by 2 bases, with 2 bases of the junction left unmatched. From germline, CDR1 is MNHNS and CDR2 SASEGT. The CDR3 loop reads CASSVRGTYNEQFF. The CDR3 nucleotides are TGTGCCAGCAGTGTCAGGGGGACCTACAATGAGCAGTTCTTC.

As regards this clonotype: One junction end does not reproduce the germline sequence, and a read error may be involved. The genes are TRBV6-1 and TRBJ2-3, with 7 bases lining up with TRBD2. The CDR3 totals 14 residues. Germline V gene sequence: CDR1 MNHNS, CDR2 SASEGT. The CDR3 region is CASSPGTGGGTQFF. The CDR3 DNA sequence: TGTGCCAGCAGTCCCGGGACGGGGGGAGGGACGCAGTTTTTT.

This clonotype was counted a few times. The V and J genes are TRBV10-3 and TRBJ2-1; 13 bases match TRBD2. The end of the DNA aligns better with TRBJ2-7, so the J call may be wrong. The germline V gene encodes CDR1 ENHRY and CDR2 SYGVKD. The CDR3 contains 16 residues. In DNA form, the CDR3 reads TGTGCCATCAGTCCAGGGACTAGCGGGATATCCTACGAGCAGTACTTC. Protein: CAISPGTSGISYEQYF.

Concerning this clonotype: The junction departs from germline at one end; a sequencing error may be responsible. This chain links TRBV27 with TRBJ2-5; no firm D call. The germline CDR1 and CDR2 sequences are MNHEY and SMNVEV (reference sequence). The CDR3 covers 16 residues. CDR3 sequence (DNA): TGTGCCAGCACTGCGCGCGGAGCCCGTGGCCAAGAGACCCAGTATTTC. Translating it yields CASTARGARGQETQYF.